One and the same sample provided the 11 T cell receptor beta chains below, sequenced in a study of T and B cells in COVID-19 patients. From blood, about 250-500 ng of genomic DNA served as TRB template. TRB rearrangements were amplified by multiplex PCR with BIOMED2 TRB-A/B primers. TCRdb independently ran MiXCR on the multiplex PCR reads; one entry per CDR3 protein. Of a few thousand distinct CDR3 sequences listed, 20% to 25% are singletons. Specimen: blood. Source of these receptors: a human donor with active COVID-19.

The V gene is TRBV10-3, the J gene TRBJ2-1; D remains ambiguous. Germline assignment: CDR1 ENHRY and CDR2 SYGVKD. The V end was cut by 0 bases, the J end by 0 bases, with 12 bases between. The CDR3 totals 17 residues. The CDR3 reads CAISESKPLSSYNEQFF. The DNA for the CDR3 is TGTGCCATCAGTGAGTCCAAACCCTTAAGCTCCTACAATGAGCAGTTCTTC.

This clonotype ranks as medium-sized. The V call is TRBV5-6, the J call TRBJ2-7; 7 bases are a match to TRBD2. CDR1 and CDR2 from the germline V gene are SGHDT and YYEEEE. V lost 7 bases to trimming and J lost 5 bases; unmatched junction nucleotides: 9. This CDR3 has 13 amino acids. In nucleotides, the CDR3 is TGTGCCAGCGGGCGGGAGATGGTTAACGAGCAGTACTTC. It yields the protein CASGREMVNEQYF.

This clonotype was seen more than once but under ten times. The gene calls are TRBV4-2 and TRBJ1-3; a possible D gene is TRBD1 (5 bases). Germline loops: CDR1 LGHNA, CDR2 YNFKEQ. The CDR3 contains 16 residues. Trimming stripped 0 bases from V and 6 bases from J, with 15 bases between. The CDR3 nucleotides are TGTGCCAGCAGCCAAGAGGTGGCCAGGGAGTTAAACACCATATATTTT. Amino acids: CASSQEVARELNTIYF.

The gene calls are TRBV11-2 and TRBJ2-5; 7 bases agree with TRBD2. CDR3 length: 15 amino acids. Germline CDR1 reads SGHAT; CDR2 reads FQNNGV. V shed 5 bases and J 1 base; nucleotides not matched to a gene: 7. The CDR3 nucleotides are TGTGCCAGCAGCCCCGGGGGGAGAACCCAAGAGACCCAGTACTTC. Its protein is CASSPGGRTQETQYF.

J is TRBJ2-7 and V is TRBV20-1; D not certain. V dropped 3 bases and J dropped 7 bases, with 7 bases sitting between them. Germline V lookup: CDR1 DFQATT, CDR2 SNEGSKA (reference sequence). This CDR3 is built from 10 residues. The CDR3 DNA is TGCAGTGCTAGCCGGCGGGAGCAGTACTTC. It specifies CSASRREQYF.

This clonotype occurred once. The CDR3 is CASSATGSSGANVLTF. DNA for the CDR3: TGTGCCAGCAGCGCAACGGGGAGCTCTGGGGCCAACGTCCTGACTTTC. The chain combines TRBV6-5 with TRBJ2-6; the D gene is possibly TRBD2 (5 bases). The CDR3 contains 16 residues. V lost 6 bases and J 0 bases, leaving 12 bases between the germline ends. Looked up from germline, CDR1 is MNHEY and CDR2 is SVGAGI.

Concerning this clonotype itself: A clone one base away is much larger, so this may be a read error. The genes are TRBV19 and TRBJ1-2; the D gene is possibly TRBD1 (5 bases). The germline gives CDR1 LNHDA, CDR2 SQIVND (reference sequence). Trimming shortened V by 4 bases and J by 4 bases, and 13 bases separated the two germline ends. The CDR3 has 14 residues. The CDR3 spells CASSKGRAGYGYTF. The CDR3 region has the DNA TGTGCCAGTAGTAAGGGCAGGGCTGGCTATGGCTACACCTTC.

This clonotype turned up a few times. CDR3 sequence reads: CSATRTAQETQYF. Here the CDR3 DNA reads TGCAGTGCCACCCGGACAGCGCAAGAGACCCAGTACTTC. V usage is TRBV20-1 and J usage is TRBJ2-5; a weak D match, TRBD1 (6 bases). Between the trimmed V and J ends, which lost 6 bases and 2 bases, there was a span of 13 bases. This CDR3 has 13 residues. The V gene's germline CDR1 is DFQATT and CDR2 SNEGSKA (reference sequence).

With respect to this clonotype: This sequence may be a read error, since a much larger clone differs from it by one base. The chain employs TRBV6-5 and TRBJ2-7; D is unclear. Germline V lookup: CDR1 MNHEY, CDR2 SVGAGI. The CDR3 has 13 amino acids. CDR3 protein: CASYPGGSYKQYF. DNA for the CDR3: TGTGCCTCGTACCCCGGTGGCTCCTACAAGCAGTACTTC.

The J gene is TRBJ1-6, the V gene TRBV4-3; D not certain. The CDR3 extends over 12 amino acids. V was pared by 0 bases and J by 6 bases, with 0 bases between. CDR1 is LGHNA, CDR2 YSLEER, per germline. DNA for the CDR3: TGCGCCAGCAGCCAAGATAATTCACCCCTCCACTTT. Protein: CASSQDNSPLHF.

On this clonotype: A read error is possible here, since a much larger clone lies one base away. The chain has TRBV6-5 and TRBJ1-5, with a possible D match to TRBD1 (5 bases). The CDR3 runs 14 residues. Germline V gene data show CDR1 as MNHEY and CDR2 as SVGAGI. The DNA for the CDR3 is TGTGCCAGCAGTTACTCAGGGGTCAATCAGCCCAAGCATTTT. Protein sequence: CASSYSGVNQPKHF.